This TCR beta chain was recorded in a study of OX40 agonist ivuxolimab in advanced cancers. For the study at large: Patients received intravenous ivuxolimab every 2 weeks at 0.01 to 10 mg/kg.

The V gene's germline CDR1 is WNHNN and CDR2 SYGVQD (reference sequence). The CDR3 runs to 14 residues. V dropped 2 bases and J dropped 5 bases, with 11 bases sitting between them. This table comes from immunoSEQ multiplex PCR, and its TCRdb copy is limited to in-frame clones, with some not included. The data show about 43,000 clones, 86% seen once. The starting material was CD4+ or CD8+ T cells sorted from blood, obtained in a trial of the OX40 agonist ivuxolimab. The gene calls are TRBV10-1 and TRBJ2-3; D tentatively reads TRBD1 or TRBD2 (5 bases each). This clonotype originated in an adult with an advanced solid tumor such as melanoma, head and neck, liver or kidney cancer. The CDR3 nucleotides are TGCGCCAGCAGTGAGGTGGGGGTTAGAGATACGCAGTATTTT. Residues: CASSEVGVRDTQYF.